This T cell receptor (beta chain) was profiled in a study of blood T cells in healthy people across ages. PCR was performed a second time for roughly 7 to 12 cycles using a sample-barcoded 5' primer and a J-beta primer mix. A template-switch adaptor containing 12 random nucleotides labeled each cDNA molecule. TCRdb used MiXCR to reprocess the 5' RACE reads, holding one entry per CDR3 protein. The profile shows roughly 650,000 distinct CDR3 sequences, 32% of them singletons. V was clipped by 6 bases and J by 0 bases, with 14 bases between them. Germline CDR1 and CDR2: DFQATT and SNEGSKA (reference sequence). This CDR3 region has 14 residues. This clonotype was detected ten times or more. Its antigen is not identified. General study points: Greater diversity and more naive CD4+ cells were seen in long-lived donors than in aged donors. Naive T cell percentage showed a strong correlation with the diversity of TCR beta.

This chain joins TRBV20-1 and TRBJ1-1; the D gene is possibly TRBD1 (6 bases). Sequencing was carried out using blood. The TCR comes from a woman older than 75 in good health. The CDR3 DNA follows: TGCAGTGCCATAAACAGGGTACTGAACACTGAAGCTTTCTTT. Translated, it gives CSAINRVLNTEAFF.